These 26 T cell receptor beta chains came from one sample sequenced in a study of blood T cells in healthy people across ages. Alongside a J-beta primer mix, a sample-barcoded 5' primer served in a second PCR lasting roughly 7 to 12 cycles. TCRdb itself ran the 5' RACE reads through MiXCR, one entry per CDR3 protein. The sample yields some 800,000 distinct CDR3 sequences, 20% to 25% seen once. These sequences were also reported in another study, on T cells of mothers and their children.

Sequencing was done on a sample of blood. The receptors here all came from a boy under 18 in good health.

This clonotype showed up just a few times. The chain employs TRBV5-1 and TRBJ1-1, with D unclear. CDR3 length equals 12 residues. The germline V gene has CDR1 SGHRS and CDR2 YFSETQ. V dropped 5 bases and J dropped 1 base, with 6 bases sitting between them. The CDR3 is CASSKANTEAFF. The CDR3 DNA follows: TGCGCCAGCAGTAAGGCGAACACTGAAGCTTTCTTT.

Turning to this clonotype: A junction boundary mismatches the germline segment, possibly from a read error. The CDR3 spells CAISESEQGRATNEKLFF. For the CDR3, the DNA is TGTGCCATCAGTGAGTCTGAACAGGGGAGGGCAACTAATGAAAAGCTGTTTTTT. This sequence joins TRBV10-3 and TRBJ1-4; TRBD1 aligns across 7 bases. Germline loops: CDR1 ENHRY, CDR2 SYGVKD. This CDR3 region has 18 residues.

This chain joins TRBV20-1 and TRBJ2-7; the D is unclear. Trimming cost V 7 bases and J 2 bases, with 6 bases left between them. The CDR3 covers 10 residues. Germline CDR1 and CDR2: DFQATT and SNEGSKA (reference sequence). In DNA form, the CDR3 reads TGCAGTGTCAGCCCCTACGAGCAGTACTTC. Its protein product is CSVSPYEQYF.

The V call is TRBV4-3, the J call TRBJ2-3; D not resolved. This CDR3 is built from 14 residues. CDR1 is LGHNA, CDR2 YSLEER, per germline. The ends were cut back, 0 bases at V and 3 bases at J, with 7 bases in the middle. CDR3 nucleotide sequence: TGCGCCAGCAGCCAAGACGGCTTAACAGATACGCAGTATTTT. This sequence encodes CASSQDGLTDTQYF.

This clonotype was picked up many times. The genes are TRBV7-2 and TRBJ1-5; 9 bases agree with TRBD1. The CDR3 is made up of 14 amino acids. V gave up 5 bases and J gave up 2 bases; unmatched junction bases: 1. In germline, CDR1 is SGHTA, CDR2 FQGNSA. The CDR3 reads CASSRDRGNQPQHF. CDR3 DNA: TGTGCCAGCAGCCGGGACAGGGGCAATCAGCCCCAGCATTTT.

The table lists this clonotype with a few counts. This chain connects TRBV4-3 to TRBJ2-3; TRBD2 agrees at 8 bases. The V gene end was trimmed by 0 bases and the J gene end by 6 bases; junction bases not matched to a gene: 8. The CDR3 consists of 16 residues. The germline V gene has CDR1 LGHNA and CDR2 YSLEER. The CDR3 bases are TGCGCCAGCAGCCAAGATAGAGCGGGAGCGCTCGATACGCAGTATTTT. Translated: CASSQDRAGALDTQYF.

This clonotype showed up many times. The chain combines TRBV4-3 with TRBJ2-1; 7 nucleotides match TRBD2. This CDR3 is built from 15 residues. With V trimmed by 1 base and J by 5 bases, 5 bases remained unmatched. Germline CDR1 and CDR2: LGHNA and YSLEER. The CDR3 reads CASSQATSTNNEQFF. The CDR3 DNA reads TGCGCCAGCAGCCAAGCGACTAGCACGAACAATGAGCAGTTCTTC.

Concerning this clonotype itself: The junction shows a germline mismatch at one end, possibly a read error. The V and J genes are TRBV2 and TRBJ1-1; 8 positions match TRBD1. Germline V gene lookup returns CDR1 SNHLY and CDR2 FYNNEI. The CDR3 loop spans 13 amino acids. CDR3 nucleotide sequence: TGTGCCGGAAGGACAGGGAGGAACGCTGAAGCTTTCTTT. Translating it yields CAGRTGRNAEAFF.

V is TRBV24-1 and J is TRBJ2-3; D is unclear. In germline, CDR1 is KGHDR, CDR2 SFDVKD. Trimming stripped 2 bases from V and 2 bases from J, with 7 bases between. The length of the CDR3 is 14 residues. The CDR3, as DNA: TGTGCCACCAGTGATTGGGGTAACACAGATACGCAGTATTTT. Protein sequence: CATSDWGNTDTQYF.

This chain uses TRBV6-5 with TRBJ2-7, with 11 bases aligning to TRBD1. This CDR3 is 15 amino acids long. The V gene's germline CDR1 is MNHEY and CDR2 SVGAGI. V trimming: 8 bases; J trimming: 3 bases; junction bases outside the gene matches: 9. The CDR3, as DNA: TGTGCCAGCCTGACGGGCGGGACAGGGGGCTACGAGCAGTACTTC. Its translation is CASLTGGTGGYEQYF.

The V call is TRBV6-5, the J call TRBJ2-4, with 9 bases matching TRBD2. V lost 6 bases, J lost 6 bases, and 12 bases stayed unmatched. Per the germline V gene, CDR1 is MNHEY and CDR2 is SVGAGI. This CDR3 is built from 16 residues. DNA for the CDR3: TGTGCCAGCAGAGGGACTAGCCTGGGGGGGGGAAACATTCAGTACTTC. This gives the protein CASRGTSLGGGNIQYF.

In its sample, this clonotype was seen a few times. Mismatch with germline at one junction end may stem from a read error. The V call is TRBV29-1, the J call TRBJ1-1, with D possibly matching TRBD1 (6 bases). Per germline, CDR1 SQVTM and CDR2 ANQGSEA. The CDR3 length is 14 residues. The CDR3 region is CSVEGGQSPGRAFF. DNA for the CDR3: TGCAGCGTCGAAGGAGGACAGTCCCCGGGGAGAGCTTTCTTT.

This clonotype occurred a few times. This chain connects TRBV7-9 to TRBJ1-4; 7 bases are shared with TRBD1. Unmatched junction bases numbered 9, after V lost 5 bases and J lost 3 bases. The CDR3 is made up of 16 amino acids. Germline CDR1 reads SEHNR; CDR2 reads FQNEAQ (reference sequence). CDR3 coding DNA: TGTGCCAGCAGCCTTATGGGGGGGACAGCTAATGAAAAACTGTTTTTT. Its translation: CASSLMGGTANEKLFF.

The CDR3 loop is CASSKVAREVDTQYF. The CDR3 DNA follows: TGTGCCAGCAGCAAAGTGGCGCGGGAGGTCGATACGCAGTATTTT. The chain links TRBV21-1 to TRBJ2-3; TRBD2, the table's D call, was not compared with the DNA. TRBV21-1 is assigned pseudogene status. The CDR3 extends over 15 amino acids.

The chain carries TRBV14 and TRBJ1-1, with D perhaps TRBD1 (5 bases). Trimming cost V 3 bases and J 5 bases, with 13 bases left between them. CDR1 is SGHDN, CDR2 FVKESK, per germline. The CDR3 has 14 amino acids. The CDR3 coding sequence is TGTGCCAGCAGCCACGGGGCGCTGGTGACTGAAGCTTTCTTT. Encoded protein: CASSHGALVTEAFF.

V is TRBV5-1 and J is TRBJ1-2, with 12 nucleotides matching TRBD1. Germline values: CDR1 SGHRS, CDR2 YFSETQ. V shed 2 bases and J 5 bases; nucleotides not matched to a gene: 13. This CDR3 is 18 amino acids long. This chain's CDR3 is CASSFLRDRGRGGYGYTF. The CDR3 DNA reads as TGCGCCAGCAGCTTCCTCCGGGACAGGGGGCGAGGCGGATATGGCTACACCTTC.

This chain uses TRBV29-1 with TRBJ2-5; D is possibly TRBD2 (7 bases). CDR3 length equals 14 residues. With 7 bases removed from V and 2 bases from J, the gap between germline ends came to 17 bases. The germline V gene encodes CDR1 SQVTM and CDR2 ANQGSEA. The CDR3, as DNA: TGCAGCGCGGGCCGGGGGGCCTATCAAGAGACCCAGTACTTC. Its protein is CSAGRGAYQETQYF.

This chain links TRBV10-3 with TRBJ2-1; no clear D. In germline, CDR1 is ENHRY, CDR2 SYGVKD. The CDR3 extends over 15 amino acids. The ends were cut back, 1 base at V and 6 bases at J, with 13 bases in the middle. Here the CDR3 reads CAISEFPFGPNEQFF. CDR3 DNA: TGTGCCATCAGTGAGTTCCCATTCGGGCCCAATGAGCAGTTCTTC.

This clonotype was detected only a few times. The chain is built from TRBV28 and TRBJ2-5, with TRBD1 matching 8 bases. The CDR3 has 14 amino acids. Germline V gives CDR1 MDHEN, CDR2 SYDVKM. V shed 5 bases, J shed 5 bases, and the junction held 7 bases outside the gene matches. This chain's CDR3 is CASSAWTGMETQYF. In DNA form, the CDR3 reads TGTGCCAGCAGTGCATGGACAGGGATGGAGACCCAGTACTTC.

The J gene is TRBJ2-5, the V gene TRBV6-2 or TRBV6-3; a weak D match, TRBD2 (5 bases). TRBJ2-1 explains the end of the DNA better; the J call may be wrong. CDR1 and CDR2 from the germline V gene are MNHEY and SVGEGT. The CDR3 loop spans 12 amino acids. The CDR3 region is CASSTGLLEQFF. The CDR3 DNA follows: TGTGCCAGCAGTACCGGACTGCTTGAGCAGTTCTTC.

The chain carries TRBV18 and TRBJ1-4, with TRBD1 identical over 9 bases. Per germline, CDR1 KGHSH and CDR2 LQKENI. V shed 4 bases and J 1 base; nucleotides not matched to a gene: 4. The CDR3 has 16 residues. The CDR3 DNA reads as TGTGCCAGCTCACTCGGACAGGGGAGAACTAATGAAAAACTGTTTTTT. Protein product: CASSLGQGRTNEKLFF.

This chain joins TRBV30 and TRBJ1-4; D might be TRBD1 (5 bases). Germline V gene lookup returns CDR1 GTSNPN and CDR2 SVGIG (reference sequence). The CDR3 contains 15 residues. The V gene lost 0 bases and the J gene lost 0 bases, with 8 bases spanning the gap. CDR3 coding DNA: TGTGCCTGGAGTGTCCGCAGGGCAACTAATGAAAAACTGTTTTTT. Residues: CAWSVRRATNEKLFF. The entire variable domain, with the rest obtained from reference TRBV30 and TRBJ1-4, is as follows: SQTIHQWPATLVQPVGSPLSLECTVEGTSNPNLYWYRQAAGRGLQLLFYSVGIGQISSEVPQNLSASRPQDRQFILSSKKLLLSDSGFYLCAWSVRRATNEKLFFGSGTQLSVL.

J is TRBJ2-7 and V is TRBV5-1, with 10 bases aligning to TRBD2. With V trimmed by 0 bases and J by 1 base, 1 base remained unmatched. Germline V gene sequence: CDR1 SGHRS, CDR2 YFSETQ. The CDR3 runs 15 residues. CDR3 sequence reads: CASSLALAGSYEQYF. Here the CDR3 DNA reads TGCGCCAGCAGCTTGGCACTAGCGGGGTCCTACGAGCAGTACTTC.

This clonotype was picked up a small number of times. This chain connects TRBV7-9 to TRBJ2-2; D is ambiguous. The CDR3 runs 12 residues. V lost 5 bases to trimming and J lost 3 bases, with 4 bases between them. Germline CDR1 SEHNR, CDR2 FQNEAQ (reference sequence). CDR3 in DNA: TGTGCCAGCAGCACCCACACCGGGGAGCTGTTTTTT. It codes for CASSTHTGELFF.

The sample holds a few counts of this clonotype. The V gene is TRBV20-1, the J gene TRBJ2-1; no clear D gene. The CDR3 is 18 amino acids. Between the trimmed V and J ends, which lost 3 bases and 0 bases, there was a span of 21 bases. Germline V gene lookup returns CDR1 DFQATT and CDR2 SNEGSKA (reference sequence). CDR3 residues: CSARVPPRRPHSYNEQFF. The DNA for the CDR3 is TGCAGTGCTAGGGTACCCCCCCGGCGGCCCCACTCCTACAATGAGCAGTTCTTC.

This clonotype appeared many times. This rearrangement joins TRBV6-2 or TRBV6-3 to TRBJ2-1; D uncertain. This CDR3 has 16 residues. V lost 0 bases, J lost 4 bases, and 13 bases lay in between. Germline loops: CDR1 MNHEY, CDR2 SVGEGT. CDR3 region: CASSYSWAPPYNEQFF. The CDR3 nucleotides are TGTGCCAGCAGTTACTCTTGGGCACCGCCGTACAATGAGCAGTTCTTC.